A single sample gave rise to the 23 T cell receptor beta chains below, sequenced in a study of T cells after yellow fever vaccination. Using its own MiXCR run on the 5' RACE reads, TCRdb lists one record per CDR3 protein. The top ten clones hold roughly 17% of a sample with under 700,000 distinct CDR3 sequences, 17% of them seen once. The material sequenced was PBMCs, taken 5 to 6 days after the first yellow fever vaccination. The receptors derive from a man aged 18 to 29 who received the YFV17D yellow fever vaccine.

This clonotype has only a few counts. The chain uses TRBV12-3 or TRBV12-4 and TRBJ1-2; no clear D gene. The V and J ends lost 3 bases and 8 bases respectively, with 7 bases between them. The CDR3 loop spans 11 amino acids. The CDR3 loop reads CASSFHKGYTF. The CDR3 coding sequence is TGTGCCAGCAGTTTTCACAAGGGCTACACCTTC.

This clonotype was counted between two and nine times. V usage is TRBV27 and J usage is TRBJ1-2; 7 nucleotides line up with TRBD1. CDR1 MNHEY and CDR2 SMNVEV come from the germline V gene (reference sequence). The CDR3 extends over 14 amino acids. Losses at the gene ends were 5 bases for V and 4 bases for J; bases not matched to a gene: 7. The CDR3: CASSTRQGGYGYTF. The CDR3 DNA reads TGTGCCAGCAGTACCCGACAGGGTGGCTATGGCTACACCTTC.

This clonotype has only a few counts. The rearrangement uses TRBV7-6 and TRBJ1-4; unclear D gene. CDR1 SGHVS and CDR2 FNYEAQ come from the germline V gene. V was cut by 1 base and J by 10 bases, with 13 bases left in between. This CDR3 has 14 residues. The CDR3 spells CASSLEEGVGKLFF. The CDR3 nucleotides are TGTGCCAGCAGCTTAGAGGAGGGAGTCGGAAAACTGTTTTTT.

The rearrangement links TRBV7-8 to TRBJ2-3, with D possibly called TRBD1 or TRBD2 (5 bases each). CDR1 is SGHVS and CDR2 is FQNEAQ in the germline V gene. This CDR3 spans 15 amino acids. V lost 1 base and J lost 7, with 15 bases in between. CDR3 sequence reads: CASSLGRTQQNTQYF. CDR3 nucleotide sequence: TGTGCCAGCAGCTTAGGGAGGACACAGCAGAATACGCAGTATTTT. Full variable domain (remainder filled in from reference TRBV7-8 and TRBJ2-3): GAGVSQSPRYKVAKRGQDVALRCDPISGHVSLFWYQQALGQGPEFLTYFQNEAQLDKSGLPSDRFFAERPEGSVSTLKIQRTQQEDSAVYLCASSLGRTQQNTQYFGPGTRLTVL.

This clonotype was seen a few times. CDR3: CASSLRDGWEKLFF. CDR3 in DNA: TGTGCCAGCAGTTTGCGGGACGGGTGGGAAAAACTGTTTTTT. The chain is built from TRBV28 and TRBJ1-4, with a tentative D call TRBD1 (5 bases). Germline CDR1 MDHEN, CDR2 SYDVKM. V dropped 3 bases and J dropped 8 bases, with 13 bases sitting between them. The CDR3 length is 14 residues.

The chain joins TRBV7-8 to TRBJ2-2, with 13 bases fitting TRBD2. V trimming: 5 bases; J trimming: 4 bases; junction bases outside the gene matches: 7. Germline CDR1 and CDR2: SGHVS and FQNEAQ. This CDR3 is 17 amino acids long. CDR3 nucleotide sequence: TGTGCCAGCAGCCCTTGGACTAGCGGGGGAGCCACCGGGGAGCTGTTTTTT. Its translation: CASSPWTSGGATGELFF.

V usage is TRBV10-3 and J usage is TRBJ2-3; D remains unclear. CDR1 is ENHRY, CDR2 SYGVKD, per germline. V was cut by 4 bases and J by 0 bases, with 8 bases left in between. CDR3 length equals 14 residues. CDR3 in DNA: TGTGCCATCAGTGGGGTGGTTAGCACAGATACGCAGTATTTT. Its translation is CAISGVVSTDTQYF.

The chain uses TRBV29-1 and TRBJ2-2; D ambiguous. Germline assignment: CDR1 SQVTM and CDR2 ANQGSEA. This CDR3 comprises 13 residues. The germline V and J ends were trimmed by 4 bases and 0 bases, with 6 bases remaining between them. The CDR3 loop is CSVVPPNTGELFF. In nucleotides, the CDR3 is TGCAGCGTTGTACCCCCGAACACCGGGGAGCTGTTTTTT.

This clonotype was seen more than once but under ten times. The chain has TRBV5-1 and TRBJ2-7; 12 bases are a match to TRBD2. This CDR3 contains 14 residues. V was clipped by 4 bases and J by 2 bases; unmatched bases: 1. Germline CDR1 and CDR2: SGHRS and YFSETQ. CDR3 nucleotides: TGCGCCAGCAGCCCTAGCGGGGGGGCCTACGAGCAGTACGTC. Translating gives CASSPSGGAYEQYV.

In this sample, this clonotype turned up a few times. CDR3 loop: CSAKSGALQETQYF. The CDR3 DNA follows: TGCAGTGCTAAAAGCGGGGCATTACAAGAGACCCAGTACTTC. The chain carries TRBV20-1 and TRBJ2-5; 7 positions agree with TRBD2. The CDR3 contains 14 residues. Germline-derived CDR1 and CDR2 are DFQATT and SNEGSKA (reference sequence). After removal of 4 bases from V and 2 bases from J, the junction contained 7 bases not matched to a gene.

The chain links TRBV2 to TRBJ2-3; 10 bases agree with TRBD2. CDR3 length equals 17 residues. The trim removed 4 bases at V and 0 bases at J, leaving 7 bases unmatched. Germline loops: CDR1 SNHLY, CDR2 FYNNEI. For the CDR3, the DNA is TGTGCCAGCAGTGTGTCTAGCGGGGGTACAAGCACAGATACGCAGTATTTT. This translates into CASSVSSGGTSTDTQYF.

This clonotype occurred a few times. The rearrangement links TRBV11-3 to TRBJ2-2; possible D gene TRBD1, 6 bases. Germline CDR1 is SGHNT and CDR2 is YENEEA. V lost 0 bases and J 4 bases, leaving 9 bases between the germline ends. The CDR3 extends over 15 amino acids. The CDR3 DNA is TGTGCCAGCAGCTTAGAGGGGGCTATCACCGGGGAGCTGTTTTTT. Residues: CASSLEGAITGELFF.

The J gene is TRBJ1-5, the V gene TRBV6-1; D remains unclear. This CDR3 has 14 residues. Looked up from germline, CDR1 is MNHNS and CDR2 is SASEGT. Trimming pared 10 bases from V and 7 bases from J, leaving 20 bases between. The CDR3 nucleotides are TGTGCCACGACTCGTGCGGGATGGCGGCAGCCCCAGCATTTT. This codes for CATTRAGWRQPQHF.

The rearrangement uses TRBV5-1 and TRBJ1-2, with D tentatively TRBD1 (6 bases). Germline V gene sequence: CDR1 SGHRS, CDR2 YFSETQ. V lost 4 bases and J 5 bases, leaving 18 bases between the germline ends. The CDR3 runs 15 residues. The CDR3 coding sequence is TGCGCCAGCAGCCTGGACAGTGGAGGATATTATGGCTACACCTTC. It is translated as CASSLDSGGYYGYTF.

The rearrangement links TRBV20-1 to TRBJ2-1; a weak D match, TRBD2 (6 bases). This CDR3 has 15 residues. The germline CDR1 and CDR2 sequences are DFQATT and SNEGSKA (reference sequence). The ends were cut back, 1 base at V and 5 bases at J, with 15 bases in the middle. The CDR3 DNA sequence: TGCAGTGCTAGAGGAGACGGACGGGGGAACAATGAGCAGTTCTTC. Its protein product is CSARGDGRGNNEQFF.

This clonotype was detected a few times. The chain links TRBV6-2 or TRBV6-3 to TRBJ1-2; 7 bases fit TRBD1. Per the germline V gene, CDR1 is MNHEY and CDR2 is SVGEGT. The length of the CDR3 is 12 residues. Losses at the gene ends were 4 bases for V and 8 bases for J; bases not matched to a gene: 4. CDR3 nucleotide sequence: TGTGCCAGCAGTTGGGGGACAGAGGGCTACACCTTC. It codes for CASSWGTEGYTF.

The sample holds a few counts of this clonotype. This rearrangement joins TRBV27 to TRBJ1-4, with a weak D call TRBD1 (6 bases). CDR1 is MNHEY, CDR2 SMNVEV, per germline (reference sequence). The V gene lost 4 bases and the J gene lost 3 bases, with 12 bases spanning the gap. The CDR3 has 15 residues. The CDR3, as DNA: TGTGCCAGCAGTTGGGGGGGCGGCTCTAATGAAAAACTGTTTTTT. Translating gives CASSWGGGSNEKLFF.

This clonotype came up a few times. This rearrangement joins TRBV5-1 to TRBJ2-5; D gene ambiguous. Per the germline V gene, CDR1 is SGHRS and CDR2 is YFSETQ. The CDR3 runs to 13 residues. Trimming removed 3 bases from V and 1 base from J, with 7 bases in between. The CDR3 DNA reads as TGCGCCAGCAGCTCGACCATCCAAGAGACCCAGTACTTC. Translation gives CASSSTIQETQYF.

This clonotype was picked up a small number of times. This chain connects TRBV4-3 to TRBJ1-6; 8 nucleotides match TRBD1. Germline CDR1 is LGHNA and CDR2 is YSLEER. This CDR3 is built from 16 residues. V gave up 1 base and J gave up 7 bases; unmatched junction bases: 6. The CDR3 is CASSQVGTGLNSPLHF. In DNA, the CDR3 is TGCGCCAGCAGCCAAGTAGGGACAGGCCTAAATTCACCCCTCCACTTT.

Points on this clonotype: At one end, the junction sequence differs from germline, possibly due to a read error. The gene calls are TRBV7-6 and TRBJ2-3, with 10 bases aligning to TRBD1. Per germline, CDR1 SGHVS and CDR2 FNYEAQ. The CDR3 has 16 residues. The CDR3 bases are TGTGCCAGCAGCTTGGAGGGGGACAGGGGTTCAGATGCGCAGTATTTT. This codes for CASSLEGDRGSDAQYF.

This chain connects TRBV24-1 to TRBJ2-4; possibly TRBD1 for D (5 bases). The CDR3 sequence is 15 residues long. Deletions cut 4 bases from V and 2 bases from J, with 11 bases between. The germline V gene encodes CDR1 KGHDR and CDR2 SFDVKD. CDR3 sequence (DNA): TGTGCCACCAGTGAGGGGCAAAGGTCCAAAAACATTCAGTACTTC. Amino acid sequence: CATSEGQRSKNIQYF.

The V and J genes are TRBV9 and TRBJ2-5, with D hard to call. The V gene's germline CDR1 is SGDLS and CDR2 YYNGEE. This CDR3 spans 13 amino acids. Between the trimmed V and J ends, which lost 8 bases and 0 bases, there was a span of 11 bases. The CDR3 nucleotides are TGTGCCAGGCCGACAAAGAACCAAGAGACCCAGTACTTC. This gives the protein CARPTKNQETQYF.

The V call is TRBV28, the J call TRBJ1-1, with D perhaps matching TRBD1 (6 bases). The CDR3 has 13 amino acids. The germline CDR1 and CDR2 sequences are MDHEN and SYDVKM. Trimming pared 7 bases from V and 10 bases from J, leaving 19 bases between. CDR3: CASTKGTRRLAFF. The CDR3 DNA follows: TGTGCCAGCACCAAGGGGACAAGGAGGTTAGCTTTCTTT.